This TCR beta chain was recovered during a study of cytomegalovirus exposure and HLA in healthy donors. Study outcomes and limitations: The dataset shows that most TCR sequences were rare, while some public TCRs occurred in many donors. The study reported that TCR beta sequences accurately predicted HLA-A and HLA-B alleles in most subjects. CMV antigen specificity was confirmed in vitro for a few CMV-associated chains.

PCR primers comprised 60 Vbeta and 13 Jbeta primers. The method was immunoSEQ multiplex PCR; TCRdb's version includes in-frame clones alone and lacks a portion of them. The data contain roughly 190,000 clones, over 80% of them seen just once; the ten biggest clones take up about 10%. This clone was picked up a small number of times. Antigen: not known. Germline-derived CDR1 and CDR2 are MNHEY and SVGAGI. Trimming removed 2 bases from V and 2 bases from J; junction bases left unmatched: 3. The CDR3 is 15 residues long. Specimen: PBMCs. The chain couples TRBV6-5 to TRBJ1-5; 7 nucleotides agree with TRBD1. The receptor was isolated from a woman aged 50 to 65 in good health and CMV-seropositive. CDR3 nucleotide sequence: TGTGCCAGCAGTTACACGGGACAGCGCAATCAGCCCCAGCATTTT. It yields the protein CASSYTGQRNQPQHF.